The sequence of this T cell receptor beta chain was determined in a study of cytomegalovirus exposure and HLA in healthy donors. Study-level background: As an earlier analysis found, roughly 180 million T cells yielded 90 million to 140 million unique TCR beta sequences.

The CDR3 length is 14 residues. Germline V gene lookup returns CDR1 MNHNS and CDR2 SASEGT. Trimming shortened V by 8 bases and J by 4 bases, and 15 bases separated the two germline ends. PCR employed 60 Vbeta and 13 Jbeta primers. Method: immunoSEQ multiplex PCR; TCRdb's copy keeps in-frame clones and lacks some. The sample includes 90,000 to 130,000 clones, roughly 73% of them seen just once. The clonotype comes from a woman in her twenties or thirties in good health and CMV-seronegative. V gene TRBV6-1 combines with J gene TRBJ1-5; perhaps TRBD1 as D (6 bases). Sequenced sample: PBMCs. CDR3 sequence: CASGIAQGNQPQHF. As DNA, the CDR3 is TGTGCCAGCGGGATTGCTCAGGGGAATCAGCCCCAGCATTTT.